These 30 T cell receptor beta chains were all obtained from the same sample, sequenced in a study of T cells in Graves' hyperthyroidism and ophthalmopathy. TCR beta CDR3 regions were amplified from RNA transcripts. The HTBI primer set drove a first-round RT-PCR of the TCR CDR3. MiXCR, run by TCRdb on the multiplex PCR reads, gives a single entry per CDR3 protein. This table holds approximately 610,000 distinct CDR3 sequences, 14% to 15% found once. The sequenced sample was blood. These receptor sequences come from a woman aged 40 to 50 with Graves' ophthalmopathy.

This clonotype showed up many times. The V gene is TRBV28, the J gene TRBJ1-2; 10 nucleotides agree with TRBD1. Trimming removed 5 bases from V and 4 bases from J; junction bases left unmatched: 7. The germline V gene has CDR1 MDHEN and CDR2 SYDVKM. The CDR3 length is 15 residues. The CDR3 DNA is TGTGCCAGCAGTCTGGGACAGGGGAGGTCCTATGGCTACACCTTC. Its protein is CASSLGQGRSYGYTF.

This chain links TRBV4-2 with TRBJ2-1, with D hard to call. Germline loops: CDR1 LGHNA, CDR2 YNFKEQ. This CDR3 is built from 14 residues. The V gene lost 0 bases and the J gene lost 0 bases, with 3 bases spanning the gap. CDR3 bases: TGTGCCAGCAGCCAAGACAGCTCCTACAATGAGCAGTTCTTC. This gives the protein CASSQDSSYNEQFF.

This clonotype occurred many times. The chain links TRBV4-2 to TRBJ2-5; D possibly corresponds to TRBD1 (6 bases). Germline V gene sequence: CDR1 LGHNA, CDR2 YNFKEQ. V dropped 4 bases and J dropped 2 bases, with 14 bases sitting between them. The CDR3 extends over 15 amino acids. CDR3: CASSLSHGTQETQYF. The DNA of the CDR3 is TGTGCCAGCAGCCTCTCCCACGGGACACAAGAGACCCAGTACTTC.

This clonotype was observed many times. The chain combines TRBV29-1 with TRBJ2-7, with 7 bases aligning to TRBD2. This CDR3 region has 15 residues. V lost 3 bases to trimming and J lost 0 bases; unmatched junction nucleotides: 8. Looked up from germline, CDR1 is SQVTM and CDR2 is ANQGSEA. The CDR3 reads CSVDLASGSSYEQYF. The CDR3 bases are TGCAGCGTTGACCTTGCTAGCGGATCCTCCTACGAGCAGTACTTC.

The sample holds many counts of this clonotype. This rearrangement joins TRBV20-1 to TRBJ2-5; 7 nucleotides line up with TRBD2. The germline V gene encodes CDR1 DFQATT and CDR2 SNEGSKA (reference sequence). V dropped 2 bases and J dropped 3; count of bases not matched to a gene: 3. This CDR3 comprises 13 residues. The CDR3 sequence is CSARRTSKETQYF. CDR3 in DNA: TGCAGTGCTAGAAGGACTAGTAAAGAGACCCAGTACTTC.

This clonotype was detected many times. This rearrangement joins TRBV7-8 to TRBJ1-1, with D perhaps matching TRBD1 (5 bases). Trimming removed 4 bases at V and 3 bases at J, with 9 bases between. CDR1 and CDR2 from the germline V gene are SGHVS and FQNEAQ. There are 13 residues in the CDR3. The CDR3 region is CASSSQGHTEAFF. CDR3 DNA sequence: TGTGCCAGCAGCTCCCAGGGCCACACTGAAGCTTTCTTT.

This clonotype has more than one count but fewer than ten. The genes are TRBV11-2 and TRBJ1-5, with a tentative D call TRBD1 (6 bases). This CDR3 is built from 16 residues. In germline, CDR1 is SGHAT, CDR2 FQNNGV. V was cut by 6 bases and J by 7 bases, with 22 bases left in between. The chain's CDR3 is CASSYSQGGLWQPQHF. CDR3 nucleotides: TGTGCCAGCAGTTATTCACAGGGTGGCCTTTGGCAGCCCCAGCATTTT. The variable domain in full, completed from reference TRBV11-2 and TRBJ1-5, reads EAGVAQSPRYKIIEKRQSVAFWCNPISGHATLYWYQQILGQGPKLLIQFQNNGVVDDSQLPKDRFSAERLKGVDSTLKIQPAKLEDSAVYLCASSYSQGGLWQPQHFGDGTRLSIL.

The table lists this clonotype with a few counts. The rearrangement uses TRBV20-1 and TRBJ2-5; 8 bases fit TRBD2. The V segment lost 0 bases and the J segment 1 base; nucleotides outside the gene matches: 7. This CDR3 is 16 amino acids long. Germline V gene lookup returns CDR1 DFQATT and CDR2 SNEGSKA (reference sequence). Here the CDR3 reads CSARELASGFQETQYF. CDR3 sequence (DNA): TGCAGTGCTAGAGAATTGGCTAGCGGGTTCCAAGAGACCCAGTACTTC.

This clonotype has more than one count but fewer than ten. This chain links TRBV9 with TRBJ1-1; weak D call: TRBD1 (5 bases). CDR1 SGDLS and CDR2 YYNGEE come from the germline V gene. The CDR3 runs to 15 residues. V was pared by 4 bases and J by 1 base, with 14 bases between. The CDR3 is CASSISGDPNTEAFF. Here the CDR3 DNA reads TGTGCCAGCAGCATAAGCGGGGACCCGAACACTGAAGCTTTCTTT.

This clonotype was seen a single time. The rearrangement uses TRBV28 and TRBJ1-1; a weak D match, TRBD1 (6 bases). Trimming removed 7 bases at V and 4 bases at J, with 16 bases between. Per germline, CDR1 MDHEN and CDR2 SYDVKM. This CDR3 region has 14 residues. CDR3 coding DNA: TGTGCCAGCAACACACAGGGCCGGGGCACTGAAGCTTTCTTT. Residues: CASNTQGRGTEAFF.

The table lists this clonotype with a few counts. The V call is TRBV18, the J call TRBJ2-5; D possibly corresponds to TRBD2 (6 bases). This CDR3 is 17 amino acids long. In germline, CDR1 is KGHSH, CDR2 LQKENI. Trimming left V 0 bases short and J 2 bases short, with 16 bases between. This CDR3 reads CASSPPWEARPQETQYF. CDR3 in DNA: TGTGCCAGCTCACCACCCTGGGAGGCCCGGCCACAAGAGACCCAGTACTTC.

This clonotype was counted ten times or more. The chain joins TRBV28 to TRBJ2-5; 11 nucleotides line up with TRBD2. V trimming: 6 bases; J trimming: 5 bases; junction bases outside the gene matches: 11. CDR1 and CDR2 from the germline V gene are MDHEN and SYDVKM. The CDR3 extends over 16 amino acids. CDR3: CASSRRLAGNRETQYF. CDR3 nucleotides: TGTGCCAGCAGCCGAAGACTAGCGGGGAATAGGGAGACCCAGTACTTC.

Many counts were recorded for this clonotype. The chain combines TRBV2 with TRBJ1-2, with 9 bases fitting TRBD1. The germline V gene has CDR1 SNHLY and CDR2 FYNNEI. V was clipped by 2 bases and J by 2 bases; unmatched bases: 9. The CDR3 consists of 17 residues. The CDR3 DNA reads TGTGCCAGCAGTGAACATGGGACAGGGAATATGAACTATGGCTACACCTTC. The encoded protein is CASSEHGTGNMNYGYTF.

This clonotype was observed at least ten times. The chain links TRBV28 to TRBJ2-7; the D gene could be TRBD1 or TRBD2 (5 bases each). This CDR3 has 15 residues. V lost 4 bases to trimming and J lost 2 bases, with 15 bases between them. From germline, CDR1 is MDHEN and CDR2 SYDVKM. DNA for the CDR3: TGTGCCAGCAGTTGGGTCGGGGCTAAGGCCTACGAGCAGTACTTC. This gives the protein CASSWVGAKAYEQYF. Variable domain in full (rest from reference TRBV28 and TRBJ2-7): DVKVTQSSRYLVKRTGEKVFLECVQDMDHENMFWYRQDPGLGLRLIYFSYDVKMKEKGDIPEGYSVSREKKERFSLILESASTNQTSMYLCASSWVGAKAYEQYFGPGTRLTVT.

This chain connects TRBV6-2 or TRBV6-3 to TRBJ2-5; no definite D call. The germline V gene encodes CDR1 MNHEY and CDR2 SVGEGT. V lost 7 bases to trimming and J lost 0 bases, with 6 bases between them. The CDR3 has 12 amino acids. The CDR3: CASKRDQETQYF. CDR3 DNA sequence: TGTGCCAGCAAAAGGGACCAAGAGACCCAGTACTTC.

This clonotype was picked up many times. The CDR3 does not end in the conserved phenylalanine or tryptophan, so this is likely a read error. The CDR3 DNA is TGTGCCTGGAGTGTGGGTCAGGGAGGCTATGGCTACACCCTC. Its protein is CAWSVGQGGYGYTL. The chain combines TRBV30 with TRBJ1-2; tentative D call: TRBD1 (5 bases). The CDR3 has 14 amino acids. Germline CDR1 is GTSNPN and CDR2 is SVGIG (reference sequence). V gave up 0 bases and J gave up 4 bases, with 12 bases separating them.

V is TRBV6-1 and J is TRBJ2-5; 7 nucleotides align to TRBD1. Germline V lookup: CDR1 MNHNS, CDR2 SASEGT. CDR3 length: 13 residues. V gave up 6 bases and J gave up 5 bases; unmatched junction bases: 6. CDR3 sequence (DNA): TGTGCCAGCAGCGACAGGGTCCCCGAGACCCAGTACTTC. Translated: CASSDRVPETQYF.

This chain connects TRBV12-3 or TRBV12-4 to TRBJ2-7; D is uncertain. This CDR3 is 13 amino acids long. Trimming removed 2 bases at V and 4 bases at J, with 9 bases between. This CDR3 reads CASSLLEAYEQYF. CDR3 coding DNA: TGTGCCAGCAGTTTACTAGAGGCTTACGAGCAGTACTTC.

This clonotype has a single count. This chain connects TRBV20-1 to TRBJ2-5; 12 positions match TRBD1. Germline-derived CDR1 and CDR2 are DFQATT and SNEGSKA (reference sequence). This CDR3 region has 16 residues. The J segment lost 4 bases and the V segment lost 0 bases, leaving 6 bases of the junction unmatched. The CDR3 spells CSARDRGTGGGETQYF. CDR3 sequence (DNA): TGCAGTGCTAGAGATAGAGGGACAGGGGGCGGAGAGACCCAGTACTTC.

This clonotype showed up many times. This chain joins TRBV7-9 and TRBJ1-2; D call uncertain. The CDR3 has 12 amino acids. Germline V CDR1 and CDR2: SEHNR, FQNEAQ (reference sequence). Trimming removed 4 bases at V and 9 bases at J, with 12 bases between. The CDR3 DNA reads TGTGCCAGCAGCTCGGCGGGCCGAAGCTACACCTTC. This gives the protein CASSSAGRSYTF. The variable domain in full, completed from reference TRBV7-9 and TRBJ1-2, reads DTGVSQNPRHKITKRGQNVTFRCDPISEHNRLYWYRQTLGQGPEFLTYFQNEAQLEKSRLLSDRFSAERPKGSFSTLEIQRTEQGDSAMYLCASSSAGRSYTFGSGTRLTVV.

This clonotype was seen at least ten times. The rearrangement uses TRBV28 and TRBJ1-2; a possible D gene is TRBD1 (5 bases). V was clipped by 6 bases and J by 2 bases, with 7 bases between them. Germline V gene sequence: CDR1 MDHEN, CDR2 SYDVKM. This CDR3 has 12 residues. CDR3: CASRTDNYGYTF. The CDR3 coding sequence is TGTGCCAGCAGGACAGACAACTATGGCTACACCTTC.

This clonotype appeared many times. The chain links TRBV12-3 or TRBV12-4 to TRBJ2-2, with D possibly matching TRBD2 (5 bases). The CDR3 is 15 amino acids. Trimming left V 2 bases short and J 4 bases short, with 11 bases between. The CDR3 is CASSLRTPVTGELFF. DNA for the CDR3: TGTGCCAGCAGTTTAAGGACTCCAGTCACCGGGGAGCTGTTTTTT.

This clonotype was observed at least ten times. This chain connects TRBV7-6 to TRBJ2-7; D unclear. CDR1 SGHVS and CDR2 FNYEAQ come from the germline V gene. V was shortened by 5 bases and J by 2 bases, with 7 bases between the two germline ends. This CDR3 has 12 residues. Here the CDR3 DNA reads TGTGCCAGCAGCATCGCCCCCTACGAGCAGTACTTC. Translated: CASSIAPYEQYF.

This clonotype turned up a few times. Here the CDR3 DNA reads TGTGCCAGCAGCTTGGGTCCCGTCGCGAACTATGGCTACACCTTC. Translated: CASSLGPVANYGYTF. J is TRBJ1-2 and V is TRBV5-6, with D unresolved. Trimming stripped 0 bases from V and 2 bases from J, with 11 bases between. Germline assignment: CDR1 SGHDT and CDR2 YYEEEE. The CDR3 covers 15 residues.

At least ten counts were recorded for this clonotype. This rearrangement joins TRBV12-3 or TRBV12-4 to TRBJ1-1; 11 nucleotides match TRBD1. After removal of 6 bases from V and 7 bases from J, the junction contained 7 bases not matched to a gene. The CDR3 has 14 amino acids. The DNA of the CDR3 is TGTGCCAGCAGGGGGGACAGGGGGACTTTTGAAGCTTTCTTT. Amino acid sequence: CASRGDRGTFEAFF.

This clonotype was seen ten or more times. This sequence joins TRBV12-3 or TRBV12-4 and TRBJ2-6; TRBD1 aligns across 7 bases. V shed 1 base, J shed 2 bases, and the junction held 2 bases outside the gene matches. The CDR3 covers 16 residues. The CDR3 spells CASSLGGGAGANVLTF. The CDR3 DNA sequence: TGTGCCAGCAGTTTAGGAGGGGGCGCTGGGGCCAACGTCCTGACTTTC.

This clonotype occurred many times. The chain uses TRBV6-1 and TRBJ2-5, with unresolved D. The germline V and J ends were trimmed by 7 bases and 1 base, with 22 bases remaining between them. This CDR3 has 17 residues. CDR1 and CDR2 (germline): MNHNS, SASEGT. CDR3 protein: CASTLVRARGTQETQYF. The CDR3 coding sequence is TGTGCCAGCACTCTCGTCCGGGCCCGAGGAACCCAAGAGACCCAGTACTTC.

This clonotype was detected many times. The CDR3 DNA sequence: TGTGCCAGCAGTCCCCGGGGACGTCCCAACTATGGCTACACCTTC. Its protein product is CASSPRGRPNYGYTF. The chain links TRBV28 to TRBJ1-2, with D possibly being TRBD1 (5 bases). V dropped 5 bases and J dropped 2 bases, with 15 bases sitting between them. The germline gives CDR1 MDHEN, CDR2 SYDVKM. The CDR3 extends over 15 amino acids.

In its sample, this clonotype was seen many times. The chain joins TRBV6-5 to TRBJ2-7; TRBD1 is a possible D gene (5 bases). Germline-derived CDR1 and CDR2 are MNHEY and SVGAGI. This CDR3 region has 14 residues. V lost 6 bases, J lost 5 bases, and 17 bases lay in between. Written as DNA, the CDR3 is TGTGCCAGCAGAACTTTCGGACAAGTCAACGAGCAGTACTTC. It specifies CASRTFGQVNEQYF.

This clonotype has at least ten counts. The chain recombines TRBV7-9 with TRBJ2-5; 9 bases line up with TRBD1. In germline, CDR1 is SEHNR, CDR2 FQNEAQ (reference sequence). The CDR3 is 14 amino acids. The ends lost 4 bases at V and 3 bases at J; junction bases unmatched: 3. The CDR3: CASSSWTGEETQYF. The CDR3 DNA follows: TGTGCCAGCAGCTCATGGACAGGGGAAGAGACCCAGTACTTC.